In this sample, the clone carrying this T cell receptor (beta chain) turned up many times. Its antigen is still unknown. This specimen comes from a study of response to subunit inactivated influenza vaccine. TCRdb passed the RT-PCR reads through MiXCR, listing each CDR3 protein once. In the table there are about 700,000 distinct CDR3 sequences, roughly 13% of which are singletons. General study points: New T cells are recruited in small numbers by each seasonal influenza vaccination, according to the authors' suggestion.

Sample: PBMCs from blood, taken approximately 15 days before vaccination. This TCR was recovered from a man aged 50 or older who received an inactivated influenza vaccine.

CDR3 sequence reads: CASSASGGSPDTQYF. CDR3 DNA sequence: TGTGCCAGCAGCGCCTCCGGTGGATCTCCGGATACGCAGTATTTT. The chain employs TRBV11-2 and TRBJ2-3, with D uncertain. Trimming left V 5 bases short and J 6 bases short, with 18 bases between. The CDR3 has 15 amino acids. The V gene's germline CDR1 is SGHAT and CDR2 FQNNGV.